The 26 T cell receptor beta chains presented below share a single source sample, sequenced in a study of tumor-infiltrating lymphocytes in primary liver carcinoma. Each 20-30 mg portion of unsorted bulk tissue served as the source for co-extraction of RNA and DNA. The investigators made TCR beta cDNA from about 500 ng total RNA, using a constant-region primer. Libraries covering TCR beta were generated through three nested multiplex PCR rounds (using a slightly modified ARM-PCR). Primers for the first two PCR rounds were TRBV1-TRBV30 forward primers and a C-beta reverse primer (roughly 10 cycles per round). TCRdb re-derived calls from the multiplex PCR reads in MiXCR, one entry per CDR3 protein. The sample lists around 120,000 distinct CDR3 sequences; around 60% were seen once. The sample taken for sequencing was liver tumor tissue from sampling region 1. Noted subset: tumor region T1, superior pole. All receptors come from a woman in her sixties with primary liver carcinoma and hepatitis B virus infection.

The chain joins TRBV5-1 to TRBJ2-3; D not certain. V gave up 0 bases and J gave up 0 bases, with 8 bases separating them. This CDR3 contains 15 residues. CDR1 SGHRS and CDR2 YFSETQ come from the germline V gene. The CDR3 loop reads CASSLAVLSTDTQYF. CDR3 coding DNA: TGCGCCAGCAGCTTGGCGGTATTAAGCACAGATACGCAGTATTTT.

This clonotype was seen repeatedly, ten times or more. Here the CDR3 DNA reads TGTGCCAGCGGACAGGTAGTAGGGAACTATGGCTACACCTTC. The encoded protein is CASGQVVGNYGYTF. The gene calls are TRBV6-1 and TRBJ1-2, with 7 positions matching TRBD1. Germline CDR1 is MNHNS and CDR2 is SASEGT. The CDR3 runs 14 residues. Losses at the gene ends were 8 bases for V and 2 bases for J; bases not matched to a gene: 8.

This clonotype was observed at least ten times. The V call is TRBV4-1, the J call TRBJ2-7; 7 bases map to TRBD2. With V trimmed by 0 bases and J by 7 bases, 9 bases remained unmatched. Germline values: CDR1 MGHRA, CDR2 YSYEKL. CDR3 length: 15 amino acids. The CDR3 DNA is TGCGCCAGCAGCCAAGAAGCCCCTAGCGGAGGGGAGCAGTACTTC. Protein sequence: CASSQEAPSGGEQYF.

This rearrangement joins TRBV4-1 to TRBJ1-1; D call uncertain. V lost 4 bases and J lost 0, with 12 bases in between. This CDR3 is 15 amino acids long. Germline V gene data show CDR1 as MGHRA and CDR2 as YSYEKL. CDR3 loop: CASSLTAELNTEAFF. The CDR3 DNA follows: TGCGCCAGCAGCCTTACGGCAGAATTGAACACTGAAGCTTTCTTT.

V usage is TRBV28 and J usage is TRBJ2-4; possible D gene TRBD1, 6 bases. Germline CDR1 reads MDHEN; CDR2 reads SYDVKM. The CDR3 is 13 amino acids. Trimming shortened V by 6 bases and J by 6 bases, and 12 bases separated the two germline ends. The DNA for the CDR3 is TGTGCCAGCAGCCTGGGCAGGGGAAACATTCAGTACTTC. Translation: CASSLGRGNIQYF.

CDR3 sequence reads: CASSLVGQGDADTQYF. The CDR3 DNA reads as TGCGCCAGCAGCTTGGTGGGACAGGGGGATGCAGATACGCAGTATTTT. The J gene is TRBJ2-3, the V gene TRBV5-1, with 11 bases lining up with TRBD1. The CDR3 contains 16 residues. Looked up from germline, CDR1 is SGHRS and CDR2 is YFSETQ. J was trimmed by 4 bases and V by 0 bases; bases with no gene match: 4.

A word on this clonotype: A junction end diverges from the germline sequence, so it may reflect a read error. V and J are TRBV28 and TRBJ1-1; D is unclear. Germline CDR1 is MDHEN and CDR2 is SYDVKM. CDR3 length: 15 amino acids. The CDR3 bases are TGTGCCAGCAGTTTAAGCCCCACGGGGAACATTGAAGCTTTCTTT. It yields the protein CASSLSPTGNIEAFF.

This rearrangement joins TRBV11-2 to TRBJ1-3, with D perhaps matching TRBD1 (6 bases). CDR1 and CDR2 from the germline V gene are SGHAT and FQNNGV. The CDR3 loop spans 19 amino acids. V lost 4 bases and J lost 0, with 22 bases in between. CDR3 amino acids: CASSSPGQGGLPSGNTIYF. In DNA form, the CDR3 reads TGTGCCAGCAGCTCACCGGGACAAGGGGGACTCCCCTCTGGAAACACCATATATTTT.

Regarding this clonotype: This clone may be a read error of a much larger clone one base away. This chain connects TRBV10-1 to TRBJ2-1, with TRBD2 matching over 7 bases. With V trimmed by 3 bases and J by 3 bases, 2 bases remained unmatched. CDR3 length equals 14 residues. CDR1 and CDR2 from the germline V gene are WNHNN and SYGVQD (reference sequence). The CDR3 nucleotides read TGCGCCAGCAGTGATGGGGGGGGCTACAATGAGCAGTTCTTC. Translation gives CASSDGGGYNEQFF.

Concerning this clonotype itself: A much more abundant neighbour one base away suggests this may be a read error. The J gene is TRBJ2-3, the V gene TRBV12-3 or TRBV12-4; D not resolved. The CDR3 is 11 residues long. The CDR3 DNA reads TGTACCAGCAGTCCGAGGGATACGCAGTATTTT. Translation: CTSSPRDTQYF.

About this clonotype: It may be a read error: a sequence one base away is much more abundant. CDR3 in amino acids: CASSDHSPNTQYF. The CDR3 nucleotides are TGTGCCAGCAGTGACCACTCCCCCAATACGCAGTATTTT. This rearrangement joins TRBV6-1 to TRBJ2-3; no definite D call. The CDR3 has 13 amino acids. The ends were cut back, 3 bases at V and 7 bases at J, with 11 bases in the middle. In germline, CDR1 is MNHNS, CDR2 SASEGT.

At least ten counts were recorded for this clonotype. In DNA form, the CDR3 reads TGCAGCGTTGGGAAGGGAGGGGAAGCTTTCTTT. Translating it yields CSVGKGGEAFF. This rearrangement joins TRBV29-1 to TRBJ1-1; the D is unclear. V was cut by 4 bases and J by 8 bases, with 11 bases left in between. Germline-derived CDR1 and CDR2 are SQVTM and ANQGSEA. There are 11 residues in the CDR3.

The chain joins TRBV20-1 to TRBJ2-1; 7 positions agree with TRBD2. The CDR3 length is 17 residues. CDR1 is DFQATT, CDR2 SNEGSKA, per germline (reference sequence). The junction had 8 bases not matched to a gene; V was cut back by 0 bases and J by 0 bases. CDR3 amino acids: CSARDPRGLPSYNEQFF. DNA of the CDR3: TGCAGTGCTAGAGACCCGAGGGGACTACCCTCCTACAATGAGCAGTTCTTC.

This clonotype has at least ten counts. This chain joins TRBV29-1 and TRBJ2-7, with TRBD1 identical over 9 bases. Unmatched junction bases numbered 9, after V lost 3 bases and J lost 6 bases. Looked up from germline, CDR1 is SQVTM and CDR2 is ANQGSEA. The CDR3 consists of 14 residues. For the CDR3, the DNA is TGCAGCGTTGATGGTCGGGGACAGGGAGTCGAGCAGTACTTC. The encoded protein is CSVDGRGQGVEQYF.

In its sample, this clonotype was seen many times. The rearrangement links TRBV10-1 to TRBJ2-7, with no clear D. The CDR3 runs to 13 residues. Trimming took off 0 bases at V and 3 bases at J, with 6 bases between the two ends. Germline assignment: CDR1 WNHNN and CDR2 SYGVQD (reference sequence). CDR3 coding DNA: TGCGCCAGCAGTGAGTCGGGCGGCTACGAGCAGTACTTC. This gives the protein CASSESGGYEQYF.

Regarding this clonotype: The CDR3 does not end in the conserved phenylalanine or tryptophan, so this is likely a read error. The chain uses TRBV6-1 and TRBJ1-1; the D gene is possibly TRBD1 (5 bases). The CDR3 runs to 15 residues. The V end lost 4 bases, the J end lost 1 base, and 13 bases lay between the germline ends. Germline CDR1 MNHNS, CDR2 SASEGT. This CDR3 is CASSATIQANTEAFC. CDR3 coding DNA: TGTGCCAGCAGTGCCACTATACAGGCGAACACTGAAGCTTTCTGT.

This clonotype showed up just a few times. The chain links TRBV30 to TRBJ2-7, with D maybe TRBD2 (5 bases). The CDR3 has 13 residues. Germline V gives CDR1 GTSNPN, CDR2 SVGIG (reference sequence). V lost 3 bases and J lost 7, with 16 bases in between. CDR3 sequence reads: CAWRGLGVGEQYF. The CDR3 bases are TGTGCCTGGAGAGGTTTGGGAGTTGGGGAGCAGTACTTC.

In its sample, this clonotype was seen once. The CDR3 region is CSVEGLDQTSRIDTQYF. The CDR3 nucleotides are TGCAGCGTTGAAGGGCTGGATCAAACTTCTAGAATAGATACGCAGTATTTT. The chain uses TRBV29-1 and TRBJ2-3; no reliable D call. Looked up from germline, CDR1 is SQVTM and CDR2 is ANQGSEA. The CDR3 contains 17 residues. V lost 1 base and J lost 5, with 22 bases in between.

Notes on this clonotype: A clone one base away is much larger, so this may be a read error. This chain links TRBV4-2 with TRBJ2-2; D perhaps matches TRBD1 (6 bases). CDR1 is LGHNA, CDR2 YNFKEQ, per germline. The CDR3 extends over 16 amino acids. CDR3 sequence: CASSQVGTPNTWELFF. The CDR3 nucleotides read TGTGCCAGCAGCCAAGTGGGGACACCGAACACCTGGGAGCTGTTTTTT.

This clonotype has only a few counts. The chain carries TRBV20-1 and TRBJ2-1; TRBD2 matches 9 bases. Trimming took 0 bases from V and 0 from J; bases not matched to a gene: 9. The CDR3 has 18 residues. Germline CDR1 reads DFQATT; CDR2 reads SNEGSKA (reference sequence). In DNA, the CDR3 is TGCAGTGCTAGAGATTTTGGGACTAGCTCAAGCTCCTACAATGAGCAGTTCTTC. Its translation is CSARDFGTSSSSYNEQFF.

With regard to this clonotype: A clone one base away is much larger, so this may be a read error. The chain links TRBV7-8 to TRBJ1-5; the D gene is possibly TRBD1 (5 bases). Germline CDR1 and CDR2: SGHVS and FQNEAQ. The CDR3 runs 17 residues. The CDR3 spells CASNLAPVGGGRQPQHF. Here the CDR3 DNA reads TGTGCCAGCAACTTAGCCCCCGTCGGGGGTGGGAGACAGCCCCAGCATTTT.

For this clonotype: Just one base apart from a much larger clone, this may be a read error. This chain links TRBV12-3 or TRBV12-4 with TRBJ2-1; 9 nucleotides align to TRBD2. CDR3 size: 13 residues. CDR3 in amino acids: CASRTSGYSEQFF. CDR3 sequence (DNA): TGTGCCAGCAGGACTAGCGGCTACAGTGAGCAGTTCTTC.

Worth noting for this clonotype: This may come from a read error, since a much larger clone is one base off. The V call is TRBV4-1, the J call TRBJ2-1; D ambiguous. The CDR3 consists of 17 residues. Germline V gives CDR1 MGHRA, CDR2 YSYEKL. The CDR3 DNA reads as TGCGCCAGCAGCCAAGGGACGGGCTCGGCTTTTTACAGTGAGCAGTTCTTC. Its protein is CASSQGTGSAFYSEQFF.

This clonotype showed up just a few times. This may come from a read error, since a much larger clone is one base off. The chain joins TRBV29-1 to TRBJ2-7, with unresolved D. V was clipped by 5 bases and J by 2 bases, with 10 bases between them. Looked up from germline, CDR1 is SQVTM and CDR2 is ANQGSEA. The CDR3 covers 12 residues. CDR3: CSVRADTYEQYF. CDR3 coding DNA: TGCAGCGTTCGTGCGGATACCTACGAGCAGTACTTC.

As for this clonotype: A much larger clone lies one base from this, so it may be a read error. This chain links TRBV5-5 with TRBJ2-3; a possible D gene is TRBD2 (5 bases). There are 16 residues in the CDR3. Germline V CDR1 and CDR2: SGHKS, YYEKEE (reference sequence). V was clipped by 4 bases and J by 4 bases, with 19 bases between them. This CDR3 reads CASSLQTEVVADTQYF. The CDR3, as DNA: TGTGCCAGCAGCCTACAGACGGAGGTTGTAGCAGATACGCAGTATTTT.

A note on this clonotype: A much more abundant neighbour one base away suggests this may be a read error. The rearrangement uses TRBV7-8 and TRBJ1-5; D possibly corresponds to TRBD1 (5 bases). The CDR3 contains 17 residues. The V end was cut by 0 bases, the J end by 7 bases, with 19 bases between. Germline CDR1 is SGHVS and CDR2 is FQNEAQ. This chain's CDR3 is CASSLAPIGGGRQPQHF. CDR3 sequence (DNA): TGTGCCAGCAGCTTAGCCCCCATCGGGGGTGGGAGACAGCCCCAGCATTTT.